Reported below is one TCR beta chain. Naive-designated CD8 cells lacked CD45RO, were positively enriched for CCR7, and omitted terminally differentiated effector memory CD45RA+ cells. Healthy HIV-negative adults without recent acute infections or vaccinations served as donors. This CDR3 contains 14 residues. Trimming took off 6 bases at V and 3 bases at J, with 9 bases between the two ends. CDR1 and CDR2 from the germline V gene are MNHEY and SMNVEV (reference sequence). This record belongs to a study of shared clonotypes between healthy human individuals. Study information: Samples came from two female and three male donors aged 18 to 49. Three plates were used per donor for CD4 naive, three for CD4 memory, two for CD8 naive and one for CD8 memory.

Running of the assay took place at deep level. Sequenced by immunoSEQ multiplex PCR; TCRdb stores in-frame clones only, minus some. The sample includes roughly 1,800,000 clones, about 95% of them seen just once. J is TRBJ2-6 and V is TRBV27; D unclear. This receptor was taken from a young man in good health. Sequences were obtained from naive CD8+ T cells sorted from blood. CDR3 sequence (DNA): TGTGCCAGCAGCTACTTCCGTGGGGCCAACGTCCTGACTTTC. As protein: CASSYFRGANVLTF.